These T cell receptor beta chains were read from a single sample in a study of shared clonotypes between healthy human individuals. Sequencing used immunoSEQ multiplex PCR; TCRdb keeps in-frame clones, though not all of them. The sample holds 2 million or so clones, about 94% seen once. The material sequenced was naive CD8+ T cells sorted from blood. These receptors all come from a man between 18 and 29 years old in good health. Each CDR3 is given with its conserved first and last residue. A D gene is named only where the DNA matches it firmly. The size entry is marked missing in some rows and otherwise reads once, few, many or a size class.

TGTGCTAGTGGTTTGGGCCAGGGGTACAATGAGCAGTTCTTC	CASGLGQGYNEQFF	.	TRBJ2-1	TRBV12-5	.
TGTGCCAGCAGCAATCGCAGGGGCTTAATGAACACTGAAGCTTTCTTT	CASSNRRGLMNTEAFF	.	TRBJ1-1	TRBV21-1	.
TGCACCAGCAGCCAACTCCAGGGGAACAATCAGCCCCAGCATTTT	CTSSQLQGNNQPQHF	.	TRBJ1-5	TRBV1	.
TGTGCCAGCAGAGAGGGACAAGCCCTGTGGCAGCCCCAGCATTTT	CASREGQALWQPQHF	.	TRBJ1-5	TRBV2	.
TGTGCCAGCAGTGAAAACGGCTTCAGCTCCTACGAGCAGTACTTC	CASSENGFSSYEQYF	.	TRBJ2-7	TRBV2	once
TGTGCCAGCAGCTTGGCGTCAAGGGGGCGAACCGGGGAGCTGTTTTTT	CASSLASRGRTGELFF	TRBD1	TRBJ2-2	TRBV5-6	.
TGCGCCAGCAGGCAGGGGGCTGAAGAGACCCAGTACTTC	CASRQGAEETQYF	TRBD1	TRBJ2-5	TRBV5-1	.
TGTGCCAGCAGCTTTAGCGGATACAATGAGCAGTTCTTC	CASSFSGYNEQFF	.	TRBJ2-1	TRBV27	.
TGTGCCAGCAGTTACTCGAAAGTGGCCGGGGAGCTGTTTTTT	CASSYSKVAGELFF	.	TRBJ2-2	TRBV6-5	.
TGTGCCAGCAGACAGGGACAGGCGGTAACTGAAGCTTTCTTT	CASRQGQAVTEAFF	TRBD1	TRBJ1-1	TRBV14	few
TGTGCCAGCAGTACTAACAGGGGCTACGAGCAGTACTTC	CASSTNRGYEQYF	TRBD1	TRBJ2-7	TRBV27	.
TGTGCCACTTCCGTAGACGCCTTCCACTACACCTTC	CATSVDAFHYTF	.	TRBJ1-2	TRBV6-5	.
TGTGCCAGCAGCTTGTGGGTAGCGGGGTCCTGGCATGAGCAGTTCTTC	CASSLWVAGSWHEQFF	TRBD2	TRBJ2-1	TRBV5-4	.
TGCGCCAGCAGCCAAGGGGACACAGGGGCCTACGAGCAGTACTTC	CASSQGDTGAYEQYF	TRBD1	TRBJ2-7	TRBV4-1	.
TGTGCCAGCAGTTTTTGGGGAAACGAGCAGTACTTC	CASSFWGNEQYF	.	TRBJ2-7	TRBV27	.
TGTGCCAGCAGCGGGATAGCTAACACTGAAGCTTTCTTT	CASSGIANTEAFF	.	TRBJ1-1	TRBV7-9	.
TGTGCCAGCAGCCCCGGACTAGCGGGGGGCACCGGGGAGCTGTTTTTT	CASSPGLAGGTGELFF	TRBD2	TRBJ2-2	TRBV13	.
TGTGCCAGCAGCCTAATAGGCGGGGGTGGCGCCTACAATGAGCAGTTCTTC	CASSLIGGGGAYNEQFF	TRBD2	TRBJ2-1	TRBV7-6	.
TGTGCCAGCAGCTTAGCAGGGGCCGGAACTGAAGCTTTCTTT	CASSLAGAGTEAFF	.	TRBJ1-1	TRBV7-2	.
TGCGCCAGCAGCCATTCGGGACAGGGTAATGGCTACACCTTC	CASSHSGQGNGYTF	TRBD1	TRBJ1-2	TRBV4-1	.
TGTGCCAGTAGTACCTTGACCAGGGGCTACACCTTC	CASSTLTRGYTF	.	TRBJ1-2	TRBV19	.
TGTGCCAGCCTATGGCCACCTGGGGTAGAAACTGAAGCTTTCTTT	CASLWPPGVETEAFF	.	TRBJ1-1	TRBV25-1	.
TGCGCCAGCAGCCAAGAGGACAGGGCCTGGGAGACCCAGTACTTC	CASSQEDRAWETQYF	TRBD1	TRBJ2-5	TRBV4-3	once
TGTGCCATCAGGGACCCGGACGAAAGCTCTGGGGCCAACGTCCTGACTTTC	CAIRDPDESSGANVLTF	.	TRBJ2-6	TRBV10-3	.
TGTGCCAGTAGTAGAAGTCCAGCGTGGAACACTGAAGCTTTCTTT	CASSRSPAWNTEAFF	.	TRBJ1-1	TRBV19	.
TGCGCCAGCAGGTGGGTTGTGGGCAGGGACGAGCAGTACTTC	CASRWVVGRDEQYF	.	TRBJ2-7	TRBV5-1	.
TGTGCCAGCAGTTCACCGGCCGACGGTTTCCAAGAGCAGTACTTC	CASSSPADGFQEQYF	.	TRBJ2-7	TRBV27	.
TGTGCCAGCTCACCACTCCTAGACAAATACGAGCAGTACTTC	CASSPLLDKYEQYF	.	TRBJ2-7	TRBV18	once
TGTGCCAGCAGTGGGACTAGAAACCCACCAATGGGGGAGACCCAGTACTTC	CASSGTRNPPMGETQYF	TRBD2	TRBJ2-5	TRBV2	.
TGTGCCAGCAGGGGACCAACCGCGGATACGCAGTATTTT	CASRGPTADTQYF	.	TRBJ2-3	TRBV27	.
TGTGCCAGCAGCACGCGACCGGGCCGGGGCCCAGGCACTGAAGCTTTCTTT	CASSTRPGRGPGTEAFF	.	TRBJ1-1	TRBV2	.
TGCGCCAGCAGCCAAGACGTACCGGGACAGGGGATCTCTGGCTACACCTTC	CASSQDVPGQGISGYTF	TRBD1	TRBJ1-2	TRBV4-1	few